This T cell receptor (beta chain) was obtained from a study of T cell changes during pregnancy in multiple sclerosis. V was cut by 4 bases and J by 6 bases, with 13 bases left in between. This CDR3 is built from 14 residues. Germline CDR1 is SGDLS and CDR2 is YYNGEE. TCRdb keeps only in-frame clones here, not all; method: immunoSEQ multiplex PCR. Of 100,000 or so clones listed, 75% to 95% were seen once; the top ten hold 3% to 3.5%. This chain connects TRBV9 to TRBJ2-2; D uncertain. This sequence was found in a female donor with multiple sclerosis, enrolled in a pregnancy study. Sequencing was performed on peripheral blood, taken in the second trimester of pregnancy. CDR3 residues: CASSPQEPAGELFF. CDR3 nucleotide sequence: TGTGCCAGCAGCCCCCAGGAACCCGCCGGGGAGCTGTTTTTT.